Described below is a single T cell receptor beta chain sequence and its context. Its antigen remains unknown. The CDR3 totals 16 residues. V lost 5 bases, J lost 3 bases, and 18 bases lay in between. TCRdb called the 5' RACE reads again in MiXCR, with one record for every CDR3 protein. The repertoire holds roughly 510,000 distinct CDR3 sequences, with 17% as singletons. This sample was included in a study of T-cell memory formation after mild COVID-19. Findings of the study overall: Clones that shrank (day 15 to 85) were balanced CD4/CD8, whereas later expanders leaned CD4+.

The J gene is TRBJ2-3, the V gene TRBV12-3 or TRBV12-4; possibly TRBD2 for D (6 bases). The sequencing input was PBMCs or a T cell subset sorted from them (not recorded which). The source of this sequence is an adult woman who had mild COVID-19 (a few samples of this study predate the infection). Cell type and time point are not known. The CDR3: CASSLPSVRRTDTQYF. CDR3 nucleotide sequence: TGTGCCAGCAGTCTTCCTAGCGTCAGGAGAACAGATACGCAGTATTTT.